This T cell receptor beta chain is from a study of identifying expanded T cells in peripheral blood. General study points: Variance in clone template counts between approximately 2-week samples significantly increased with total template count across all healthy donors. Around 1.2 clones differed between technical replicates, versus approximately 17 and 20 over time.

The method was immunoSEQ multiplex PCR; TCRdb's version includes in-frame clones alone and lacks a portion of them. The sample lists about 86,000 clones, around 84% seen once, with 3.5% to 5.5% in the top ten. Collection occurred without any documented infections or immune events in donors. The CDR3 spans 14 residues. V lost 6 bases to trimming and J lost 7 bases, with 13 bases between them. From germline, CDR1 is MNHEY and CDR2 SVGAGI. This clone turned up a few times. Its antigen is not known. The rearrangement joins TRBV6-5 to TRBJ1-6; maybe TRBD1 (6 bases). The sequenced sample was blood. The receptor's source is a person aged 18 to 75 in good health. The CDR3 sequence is CASRLDGGNSPLHF. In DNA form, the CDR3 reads TGTGCCAGCAGGTTGGACGGGGGCAATTCACCCCTCCACTTT.